The 19 T cell receptor beta chains given below trace back to one sample, sequenced in a study of T cells in women clearing cervical HPV infection (dated by TCRdb to the late 2010s). Receptor libraries were prepared by the immunoSEQ multiplex PCR assay. TCRdb retrieved this table from immuneACCESS and kept in-frame rearrangements only. Not all clones are present; in checked studies, unresolved V genes account for under half, and no reason is known for the remainder. The table held for this sample gives roughly 42,000 clones. The ten largest clones take up 0.95% to 1.5% of the sample. Sequencing was done on a sample of blood buffy coat. The receptors were gathered from a woman between 18 and 70 years old with a cervical HPV16 infection that either progressed to CIN3+ or cleared (not recorded which).

Of note for this clone: The read ends 3 residues shy of where the CDR3 ends; the end is completed using the germline J gene. The chain is built from TRBV24-1 and TRBJ2-7; 7 nucleotides line up with TRBD1. This CDR3 is built from 12 residues. Germline V gene data show CDR1 as KGHDR and CDR2 as SFDVKD. V lost 5 bases, J lost 6 bases, and 3 bases stayed unmatched. The CDR3 sequence: CATSAHRGEQYF. Incomplete CDR3 DNA: TGTGCCACCAGTGCCCACAGGGGCGAG.

The CDR3 DNA, read in part, is TGCAGCGTCCACCGAGGGGTACCTTACGAG. Protein sequence: CSVHRGVPYE. The complete CDR3 reads CSVHRGVPYEQYF. The V and J genes are TRBV29-1 and TRBJ2-7; D is possibly TRBD1 or TRBD2 (5 bases each). The read terminates 3 residues ahead of where the CDR3 ends, so the germline J gene completes it. This CDR3 is built from 13 residues. V was cut by 6 bases and J by 4 bases, with 16 bases left in between. CDR1 is SQVTM and CDR2 is ANQGSEA in the germline V gene.

The CDR3 reads CASQAGYEQYF. The covered CDR3 bases are TGTGCCAGCCAGGCAGGCTACGAG. V usage is TRBV28 and J usage is TRBJ2-7, with unresolved D. The read ends 3 residues early relative to the CDR3; the germline J gene fills the gap. The CDR3 length is 11 residues. Germline V gene sequence: CDR1 MDHEN, CDR2 SYDVKM. With 8 bases removed from V and 3 bases from J, the gap between germline ends came to 8 bases.

Comments on this clone: The read halts 3 residues ahead of the CDR3 end, with the missing end drawn from the germline J gene. The chain recombines TRBV19 with TRBJ2-3; 8 bases match TRBD2. Germline V gene data show CDR1 as LNHDA and CDR2 as SQIVND (reference sequence). CDR3 size: 15 residues. The CDR3 reads CASSKLAEHQETQYF. CDR3 DNA (partial): TGTGCCAGTAGTAAACTAGCGGAACACCAAGAGACG.

About this clone itself: Sequencing ends 3 residues short of the CDR3 end; the germline J gene provides the rest. This sequence joins TRBV20-1 and TRBJ2-3, with D possibly matching TRBD1 (5 bases). The V and J ends lost 3 bases and 5 bases respectively, with 6 bases between them. The CDR3 loop spans 11 amino acids. Germline-derived CDR1 and CDR2 are DFQATT and SNEGSKA (reference sequence). Here the CDR3 reads CSASRGDTQYF. CDR3 bases read: TGCAGTGCTAGTAGGGGAGATACG.

Points on this clone: With the read ending 3 residues before the CDR3 end, the germline J gene is used to fill in that end. The sample holds other DNA sequences that translate to the same CDR3. The rearrangement uses TRBV7-2 and TRBJ2-5, with a possible D match to TRBD2 (6 bases). The germline V gene has CDR1 SGHTA and CDR2 FQGNSA. V was clipped by 5 bases and J by 5 bases, with 15 bases between them. The CDR3 is 14 amino acids. CDR3 DNA (partial): TGTGCCAGCAGCCCCCGGCGGGACTGGGAGACC. It specifies CASSPRRDWET. The full CDR3 reads CASSPRRDWETQYF.

A remark on this clone: The CDR3 end is not reached by the read, which stops 3 residues before it; the germline J gene fills it in. The gene calls are TRBV7-7 and TRBJ2-3, with TRBD1 as a possible D gene (7 bases). Germline lookup yields CDR1 SSHAT and CDR2 FNYEAQ (reference sequence). Trimming removed 7 bases at V and 8 bases at J, with 13 bases between. The length of the CDR3 is 12 residues. The part of the CDR3 DNA that was read is TGTGCCAGCAACCAGGGGGGAGGTACG. Encoded protein: CASNQGGGT. The CDR3 in its entirety is CASNQGGGTQYF.

As for this clone: The read halts 3 residues ahead of the CDR3 end, with the missing end drawn from the germline J gene. V gene TRBV30 combines with J gene TRBJ2-1; 10 nucleotides align to TRBD2. From germline, CDR1 is GTSNPN and CDR2 SVGIG (reference sequence). J was trimmed by 8 bases and V by 5 bases; bases with no gene match: 6. The CDR3 covers 13 residues. The CDR3 is CAWASGGGDEQFF. Incomplete CDR3 DNA: TGTGCCTGGGCTAGCGGGGGCGGGGATGAG.

As for this clone: The read is 3 residues too short to cover the CDR3 end, so that end is filled in from the germline J gene. V usage is TRBV6-1 and J usage is TRBJ1-5, with D possibly TRBD1 on 5 matching bases. Germline values: CDR1 MNHNS, CDR2 SASEGT. The V end was cut by 2 bases, the J end by 2 bases, with 7 bases between. CDR3 length equals 14 residues. The CDR3: CASSERGGNQPQHF. Incomplete CDR3 DNA: TGTGCCAGCAGTGAACGAGGGGGCAATCAGCCC.

On this clone: The read halts 3 residues ahead of the CDR3 end, with the missing end drawn from the germline J gene. This sequence joins TRBV29-1 and TRBJ2-5; D not certain. V shed 4 bases and J shed 0 bases, with 6 bases lying between them. The germline CDR1 and CDR2 sequences are SQVTM and ANQGSEA. CDR3 length: 12 amino acids. This chain's CDR3 is CSVASNQETQYF. CDR3 bases read: TGCAGCGTTGCATCTAACCAAGAGACC.

As for this clone: The read falls 3 residues short of the CDR3 end, and the missing part is taken from the germline J gene. The chain combines TRBV7-3 with TRBJ2-7; the match to TRBD1 covers 8 bases. Germline CDR1 SGHTA, CDR2 FQGTGA. V trimming: 2 bases; J trimming: 2 bases; junction bases outside the gene matches: 5. There are 15 residues in the CDR3. This CDR3 reads CASSLGQGATYEQYF. The sequenced CDR3 bases are TGTGCCAGCAGCTTAGGGCAGGGGGCGACCTACGAG. The full variable domain, rest sourced from reference TRBV7-3 and TRBJ2-7, is GAGVSQTPSNKVTEKGKYVELRCDPISGHTALYWYRQSLGQGPEFLIYFQGTGAADDSGLPNDRFFAVRPEGSVSTLKIQRTERGDSAVYLCASSLGQGATYEQYFGPGTRLTVT.

Worth noting for this clone: The read ends 3 residues shy of where the CDR3 ends; the end is completed using the germline J gene. The rearrangement uses TRBV30 and TRBJ2-1; D gene uncertain. V lost 5 bases to trimming and J lost 8 bases, with 22 bases between them. This CDR3 comprises 15 residues. Germline V gene sequence: CDR1 GTSNPN, CDR2 SVGIG (reference sequence). The CDR3 loop reads CAWSPNGFTNDEQFF. CDR3 bases read: TGTGCCTGGTCCCCCAACGGGTTTACAAACGATGAG. The full variable domain, completed using reference TRBV30 and TRBJ2-1, is SQTIHQWPATLVQPVGSPLSLECTVEGTSNPNLYWYRQAAGRGLQLLFYSVGIGQISSEVPQNLSASRPQDRQFILSSKKLLLSDSGFYLCAWSPNGFTNDEQFFGPGTRLTVL.

To note about this clone: The CDR3 goes on 3 residues after the read ends, and that part is filled in from the germline J gene. The gene calls are TRBV18 and TRBJ2-3, with 8 bases fitting TRBD2. The germline gives CDR1 KGHSH, CDR2 LQKENI. The CDR3 sequence is 16 residues long. With V trimmed by 3 bases and J by 4 bases, 9 bases remained unmatched. The part of the CDR3 DNA that was read is TGTGCCAGCTCACCTAATAGCGGGGTGCTGCCAGATACG. Translation: CASSPNSGVLPDT. The whole CDR3 is CASSPNSGVLPDTQYF. The full variable domain, completed using reference TRBV18 and TRBJ2-3, is NAGVMQNPRHLVRRRGQEARLRCSPMKGHSHVYWYRQLPEEGLKFMVYLQKENIIDESGMPKERFSAEFPKEGPSILRIQQVVRGDSAAYFCASSPNSGVLPDTQYFGPGTRLTVL.

With respect to this clone: Sequencing ends 3 residues short of the CDR3 end; the germline J gene provides the rest. V is TRBV5-1 and J is TRBJ2-5, with 8 bases matching TRBD2. CDR1 and CDR2 (germline): SGHRS, YFSETQ. CDR3 length: 14 residues. The V and J ends lost 4 bases and 5 bases, in that order; junction bases with no gene match: 7. The CDR3 bases that were read are TGCGCCAGCAGCCCCGCGGGAGGTCGGGAGACC. Amino acids: CASSPAGGRET. The full-length CDR3 reads as CASSPAGGRETQYF.

Note on this clone: The CDR3 goes on 3 residues after the read ends, and that part is filled in from the germline J gene. This chain uses TRBV7-8 with TRBJ2-1, with 11 bases aligning to TRBD2. Germline lookup yields CDR1 SGHVS and CDR2 FQNEAQ. Trimming removed 5 bases from V and 9 bases from J; junction bases left unmatched: 15. This CDR3 is built from 17 residues. Here the CDR3 reads CASSQRLAGRERAEQFF. CDR3 DNA, as far as it was read: TGTGCCAGCAGCCAACGACTAGCGGGACGCGAAAGGGCTGAG. The full variable domain, with the rest looked up from reference TRBV7-8 and TRBJ2-1, is GAGVSQSPRYKVAKRGQDVALRCDPISGHVSLFWYQQALGQGPEFLTYFQNEAQLDKSGLPSDRFFAERPEGSVSTLKIQRTQQEDSAVYLCASSQRLAGRERAEQFFGPGTRLTVL.

Remarks on this clone: Read sequence stops 3 residues before the CDR3 end, and the germline J gene provides the missing end. This rearrangement joins TRBV6-2 or TRBV6-3 to TRBJ2-1; possible D gene TRBD2, 6 bases. V was cut by 6 bases and J by 5 bases, with 23 bases left in between. The germline CDR1 and CDR2 sequences are MNHEY and SVGEGT. This CDR3 spans 17 amino acids. CDR3 loop: CASSPYLGGELHNEQFF. CDR3 DNA (partial): TGTGCCAGCAGCCCGTACCTCGGCGGGGAGCTTCACAATGAG.

For this clone: The CDR3 end is not reached by the read, which stops 3 residues before it; the germline J gene fills it in. V usage is TRBV7-3 and J usage is TRBJ2-5; no firm D call. Germline CDR1 reads SGHTA; CDR2 reads FQGTGA. V lost 5 bases, J lost 5 bases, and 24 bases lay in between. The CDR3 is made up of 17 amino acids. Incomplete CDR3 DNA: TGTGCCAGCAGCCCCCTCAGTCGTGGGTCCTCCGGGGAGACC. The encoded protein is CASSPLSRGSSGET. The whole CDR3 sequence reads CASSPLSRGSSGETQYF.

In the case of this clone: The read stops 3 residues short of the end of the CDR3; the missing end is completed from the germline J gene. The V gene is TRBV18, the J gene TRBJ1-5, with a possible D match to TRBD1 (6 bases). CDR1 is KGHSH and CDR2 is LQKENI in the germline V gene. The CDR3 is 14 amino acids. The V gene lost 3 bases and the J gene lost 3 bases, with 9 bases spanning the gap. CDR3 protein: CASSPNRDNQPQHF. The CDR3 bases that were read are TGTGCCAGCTCACCCAACAGGGACAATCAGCCC.

In the case of this clone: Read data end 3 residues before the CDR3 end; the end is taken from the germline J gene. V usage is TRBV20-1 and J usage is TRBJ1-6, with 8 nucleotides matching TRBD1. The CDR3 consists of 14 residues. CDR1 is DFQATT, CDR2 SNEGSKA, per germline (reference sequence). The V gene end was trimmed by 5 bases and the J gene end by 8 bases; junction bases not matched to a gene: 8. The CDR3 region is CSAGGQGAHSPLHF. Partial CDR3 DNA: TGCAGTGCTGGAGGGCAGGGGGCCCATTCACCC.